A selection of T cell receptor beta chains follows, all from one sample in a study of shared clonotypes between healthy human individuals. TCRdb's copy holds only in-frame clones and misses some; the assay was immunoSEQ multiplex PCR. The sample includes millions of clones, just over 90% seen only once; the top ten take under 2%. Sequencing was performed on naive CD8+ T cells from PBMCs. The receptors shown here come from a man aged 18 to 29 in good health. Some clones in this sample may be carry-over from other donors' samples. CDR3s include the opening cysteine and the closing phenylalanine or tryptophan. D genes are given only for firm matches. Expanded clones get a size class; other rows say once, few or many, or leave the size out.

v_gene	d_gene	len	j_gene	abundance	CDR3nt	CDR3aa
TRBV19	-	14	TRBJ2-2	-	TGTGCCAGTAGTATAGGGCCAAACACCGGGGAGCTGTTTTTT	CASSIGPNTGELFF
TRBV11-2	TRBD1	14	TRBJ2-2	-	TGTGCCAGCAGCGGACAGGAGAGGACCGGGGAGCTGTTTTTT	CASSGQERTGELFF
TRBV6-1	-	15	TRBJ2-7	-	TGTGCCAGCAGTGAAGAAGGGTTATTCTCCTACGAGCAGTACTTC	CASSEEGLFSYEQYF
TRBV5-6	-	13	TRBJ2-1	once	TGTGCCAGCAGCTTGGGCCCTGGCAATGAGCAGTTCTTC	CASSLGPGNEQFF
TRBV11-1	TRBD1	14	TRBJ2-7	once	TGTGCCAGCAGCCTGGAAGGACAGGGGGGCGAGCAGTACTTC	CASSLEGQGGEQYF
TRBV11-2	-	16	TRBJ2-1	-	TGTGCCAGCAGCTTAGCCCCGCCGGGGACCTACAATGAGCAGTTCTTC	CASSLAPPGTYNEQFF
TRBV30	-	14	TRBJ1-5	-	TGTGCCTGGAGTCGGGTTCTTAGCAATCAGCCCCAGCATTTT	CAWSRVLSNQPQHF
TRBV6-5	-	12	TRBJ1-1	-	TGTGCCAGCAGTTATAACAGACGTGAAGCTTTCTTT	CASSYNRREAFF
TRBV30	-	13	TRBJ1-1	-	TGTGCCTGGAGTGTGGGGGGTAACACTGAAGCTTTCTTT	CAWSVGGNTEAFF
TRBV11-2	-	13	TRBJ2-1	-	TGTGCCAGCAGTCTTCTAGCCGTAAATGAGCAGTTCTTC	CASSLLAVNEQFF
TRBV11-2	-	16	TRBJ2-3	once	TGTGCCAGCAGCTTCTTAGCGGAAACTAGCACAGATACGCAGTATTTT	CASSFLAETSTDTQYF
TRBV7-9	TRBD1	18	TRBJ1-3	-	TGTGCCAGCAGCATAAGTCCGGGACAGGGTTCCTCTGGAAACACCATATATTTT	CASSISPGQGSSGNTIYF
TRBV5-1	-	14	TRBJ2-1	-	TGCGCCAGCGGAAGGGGGGCAAGATACAATGAGCAGTTCTTC	CASGRGARYNEQFF
TRBV7-9	TRBD1	15	TRBJ2-2	once	TGTGCCAGCAGCTCGGGACAGGTGAAAAGCCGGGAGCTGTTTTTT	CASSSGQVKSRELFF
TRBV13	-	16	TRBJ2-3	-	TGTGCCAGCAGCTTAGAACTACCAGGTCCCCCAGATACGCAGTATTTT	CASSLELPGPPDTQYF
TRBV5-6	-	15	TRBJ1-2	-	TGTGCCAGCAGCTTTTGGGAAACGCTCAACTATGGCTACACCTTC	CASSFWETLNYGYTF
TRBV27	-	12	TRBJ1-2	once	TGTGCCAGCTCCCCCGGGGGGAATGGCTACACCTTC	CASSPGGNGYTF
TRBV28	TRBD1	17	TRBJ1-4	-	TGTGCCAGCAGTTCCTGGCGCTTGACAGGGCCTAATGAAAAACTGTTTTTT	CASSSWRLTGPNEKLFF
TRBV29-1	TRBD2	14	TRBJ2-1	-	TGCAGCGTTCCGGGGCTAGCGGATTACAATGAGCAGTTCTTC	CSVPGLADYNEQFF
TRBV7-8	-	14	TRBJ1-5	once	TGTGCCAGCAGCTCGGGCAGCCGCACTCAGCCCCAGCATTTT	CASSSGSRTQPQHF
TRBV11-3	TRBD2	20	TRBJ2-1	once	TGTGCCAGCAGCACCTCTAGGGGGTTTCGGACTAGCGGGAGCTACAATGAGCAGTTCTTC	CASSTSRGFRTSGSYNEQFF
TRBV6-4	TRBD2	15	TRBJ2-7	-	TGTGCCAGCAGTCCAACAGCGAGCGGGACCTACGAGCAGTACTTC	CASSPTASGTYEQYF
TRBV19	-	14	TRBJ2-2	-	TGTGCCAGTAGTCCTAGACTAAACACCGGGGAGCTGTTTTTT	CASSPRLNTGELFF
TRBV7-8	-	14	TRBJ1-3	-	TGTGCCAGCAGCTTAGTTGGCAGCGGAAACACCATATATTTT	CASSLVGSGNTIYF
TRBV5-1	-	15	TRBJ2-4	-	TGCGCCAGCAGCTTGGGGGACTCCTTTTGGGACATTCAGTACTTC	CASSLGDSFWDIQYF
TRBV27	-	14	TRBJ1-5	-	TGTGCCAGCAGTTTGGCCAGGGCGAGTCAGCCCCAGCATTTT	CASSLARASQPQHF
TRBV9	-	14	TRBJ1-1	-	TGTGCCAGCAGCGGGGAACAGGGTAACACTGAAGCTTTCTTT	CASSGEQGNTEAFF
TRBV28	TRBD1	14	TRBJ1-4	-	TGTGCCAGCAGTTTCCCCCGGGACAGGGTCCCGGGGTTTTTT	CASSFPRDRVPGFF
TRBV28	TRBD1	16	TRBJ1-4	-	TGTGCCAGCAGTCCGCGACAGGGGGCCGGTAATGAAAAACTGTTTTTT	CASSPRQGAGNEKLFF